The 5 T cell receptor beta chains reported below all come from one sample, sequenced in a study of blood T cells in healthy people across ages. It was with a sample-barcoded 5' primer and a J-beta primer mix that a second PCR of roughly 6 to 12 cycles was run. In TCRdb, the 5' RACE reads were re-called with MiXCR into one record per CDR3 protein. Among 1.5 million to 2 million distinct CDR3 sequences, 25% to 30% were seen once, and the ten largest hold 7.7%. Sequenced sample: blood. The receptor source for this set is a woman aged 25 to 39 in good health.

The genes are TRBV9 and TRBJ1-4; D is unresolved. The V and J ends lost 3 bases and 8 bases respectively, with 8 bases between them. CDR1 and CDR2 from the germline V gene are SGDLS and YYNGEE. The CDR3 has 12 residues. CDR3 DNA sequence: TGTGCCAGCAGCGGCGTAAAGGAAAAACTGTTTTTT. It codes for CASSGVKEKLFF.

This clonotype has only a few counts. The rearrangement uses TRBV20-1 and TRBJ2-1, with TRBD2 matching 13 bases. Germline trimming cut 6 bases from V and 6 bases from J; bases unmatched to any gene: 8. Germline V gene lookup returns CDR1 DFQATT and CDR2 SNEGSKA (reference sequence). CDR3 length: 15 residues. The CDR3 loop reads CSANPGLAGANEQFF. The CDR3 coding sequence is TGCAGTGCCAATCCCGGACTAGCGGGGGCCAATGAGCAGTTCTTC.

The rearrangement uses TRBV10-2 and TRBJ2-3, with D unclear. V was clipped by 5 bases and J by 1 base, with 13 bases between them. The length of the CDR3 is 15 residues. The V gene's germline CDR1 is WSHSY and CDR2 SAAADI. The CDR3 sequence: CASSKGSKGTDTQYF. CDR3 DNA sequence: TGCGCCAGCAGTAAGGGCAGTAAAGGCACAGATACGCAGTATTTT.

In its sample, this clonotype was seen a few times. The chain combines TRBV6-6 with TRBJ2-4; 8 bases agree with TRBD1. The DNA end favors TRBJ2-7, so the J call may be wrong. This CDR3 has 15 amino acids. CDR1 is MNHNY and CDR2 is SVGAGI in the germline V gene (reference sequence). For the CDR3, the DNA is TGTGCCAGCAGTCGCCCCGGACAGGGAGAAAACGAGCAGTACTTC. Its translation: CASSRPGQGENEQYF.

This clonotype has only a few counts. V is TRBV20-1 and J is TRBJ1-5; no definite D call. Trimming took 0 bases from V and 3 from J, leaving 12 bases between them. The CDR3 length is 15 residues. Germline CDR1 is DFQATT and CDR2 is SNEGSKA (reference sequence). CDR3: CSARDQDAYNQPQHF. For the CDR3, the DNA is TGCAGTGCTAGAGATCAAGACGCATACAATCAGCCCCAGCATTTT.